Presented here are 4 T cell receptor beta chains from one specimen sequenced in a study of patients and donors after allogeneic stem cell transplantation. TCRdb passed the RT-PCR reads through MiXCR, listing each CDR3 protein once. The sample holds approximately 31,000 distinct CDR3 sequences, less than 45% seen once. The specimen sequenced was blood, either unsorted or a sorted T cell fraction (not recorded which). Receptor source: a human donor who was either an allogeneic HSCT recipient or a stem cell or donor lymphocyte infusion donor (not recorded which). It is not recorded whose cells these are; they may come from a transplant donor.

The CDR3 sequence is CASRAPGLAGGVLDEQFF. Written as DNA, the CDR3 is TGTGCCAGCAGGGCACCGGGACTAGCGGGAGGGGTGTTGGATGAGCAGTTCTTC. The gene calls are TRBV6-1 and TRBJ2-1; 16 nucleotides align to TRBD2. This CDR3 has 18 amino acids. CDR1 and CDR2 from the germline V gene are MNHNS and SASEGT. V dropped 6 bases and J dropped 8; count of bases not matched to a gene: 13.

J is TRBJ1-2 and V is TRBV21-1; TRBD1 reflects the table's D call only, with no check against the DNA. TRBV21-1 is a recognized pseudogene. The CDR3 consists of 16 residues. In DNA form, the CDR3 reads TGTGCCAGCAGCCCCCGGGGGACGGACTCTAACTATGGCTACACCTTC. It is translated as CASSPRGTDSNYGYTF.

As DNA, the CDR3 is TGTGCCAGCAGTCGTTTCGGGACAGGTGGCACCTATGGCTACACCTTC. It yields the protein CASSRFGTGGTYGYTF. V usage is TRBV12-3 or TRBV12-4 and J usage is TRBJ1-2; the match to TRBD1 covers 8 bases. After removal of 5 bases from V and 4 bases from J, the junction contained 12 bases not matched to a gene. The CDR3 covers 16 residues.

The chain has TRBV29-1 and TRBJ2-2; D is undetermined. The V end was cut by 6 bases, the J end by 7 bases, with 6 bases between. The CDR3 spans 10 residues. Germline V CDR1 and CDR2: SQVTM, ANQGSEA. The CDR3 is CSVIIGELFF. The CDR3 DNA reads as TGCAGCGTAATCATCGGGGAGCTGTTTTTT.